The 22 T cell receptor beta chains given below trace back to one sample, sequenced in a study of post-analysis software for immune sequencing data. Points from the study as a whole: Patients used a handful of TRBV segments, including TRBV5-6, TRBV5-1 and TRBV20-1, more often than controls.

The TCR beta cDNA libraries contained unique molecular identifiers. TCRdb passed the PCR reads through MiXCR, listing each CDR3 protein once. Among roughly 870,000 distinct CDR3 sequences listed, about 53% were seen once. What these receptors recognize is not known. The sequencing sample was made of blood. These receptors came from a girl between 5 and 17 years old with multiple sclerosis.

This clonotype has only a few counts. The genes are TRBV20-1 and TRBJ2-1; the D is unclear. From germline, CDR1 is DFQATT and CDR2 SNEGSKA (reference sequence). Between the trimmed V and J ends, which lost 0 bases and 6 bases, there was a span of 9 bases. This CDR3 is 13 amino acids long. In DNA form, the CDR3 reads TGCAGTGCTAGAGATATGAGCCCCAATGAGCAGTTCTTC. Translated, it gives CSARDMSPNEQFF.

The chain joins TRBV5-1 to TRBJ1-2, with no clear D. V was cut by 0 bases and J by 0 bases, with 9 bases left in between. Germline CDR1 SGHRS, CDR2 YFSETQ. This CDR3 has 15 amino acids. This CDR3 reads CASSLDPGANYGYTF. CDR3 in DNA: TGCGCCAGCAGCTTGGACCCAGGAGCTAACTATGGCTACACCTTC.

V gene TRBV9 combines with J gene TRBJ1-2, with TRBD1 identical over 8 bases. V gave up 2 bases and J gave up 6 bases; unmatched junction bases: 9. Per germline, CDR1 SGDLS and CDR2 YYNGEE. The CDR3 contains 15 residues. The CDR3 sequence is CASSVEGQGANGYTF. CDR3 DNA sequence: TGTGCCAGCAGCGTGGAAGGACAGGGCGCCAATGGCTACACCTTC.

This clonotype was observed a handful of times. The chain uses TRBV29-1 and TRBJ2-7, with a weak D call TRBD1 (5 bases). Germline V lookup: CDR1 SQVTM, CDR2 ANQGSEA. With 4 bases removed from V and 4 bases from J, the gap between germline ends came to 17 bases. The CDR3 has 14 residues. CDR3 sequence (DNA): TGCAGCGTTGCTCGAACAGGTATCTCGTACGAGCAGTACTTC. It yields the protein CSVARTGISYEQYF.

This sequence joins TRBV7-2 and TRBJ2-3, with 9 bases that match TRBD2. V was clipped by 5 bases and J by 2 bases; unmatched bases: 8. Germline V lookup: CDR1 SGHTA, CDR2 FQGNSA. The CDR3 is made up of 16 amino acids. This chain's CDR3 is CASSKLAGGITDTQYF. As DNA, the CDR3 is TGTGCCAGCAGCAAACTGGCGGGGGGGATCACAGATACGCAGTATTTT.

V is TRBV19 and J is TRBJ1-2; D is unclear. The CDR3 loop spans 14 amino acids. The ends were cut back, 7 bases at V and 8 bases at J, with 20 bases in the middle. The germline CDR1 and CDR2 sequences are LNHDA and SQIVND (reference sequence). The CDR3 protein is CASTPDGPLRGYTF. Written as DNA, the CDR3 is TGTGCCAGTACTCCAGACGGACCGCTCCGGGGCTACACCTTC.

V and J are TRBV28 and TRBJ2-1; 13 nucleotides agree with TRBD2. This CDR3 comprises 17 residues. From germline, CDR1 is MDHEN and CDR2 SYDVKM. J lost 6 bases, V lost 6 bases, and 11 bases had no gene match. CDR3 DNA sequence: TGTGCCAGCAGCCAGGGGACTAGCGGGACCCTACTCAATGAGCAGTTCTTC. Translation: CASSQGTSGTLLNEQFF.

Comments on this clonotype: Germline is not matched at one junction end, which may reflect a read error. CDR3 sequence reads: CASSLGTSPSYEQYF. CDR3 sequence (DNA): TGTGCCAGCAGCCTAGGGACTTCGCCGTCCTACGAGCAGTACTTC. The chain carries TRBV13 and TRBJ2-7; D is perhaps TRBD2 (6 bases). Germline V gene sequence: CDR1 PRHDT, CDR2 FYEKMQ (reference sequence). The CDR3 sequence is 15 residues long.

V and J are TRBV5-1 and TRBJ2-2, with a possible D match to TRBD1 (6 bases). V was clipped by 0 bases and J by 1 base, with 13 bases between them. This CDR3 contains 17 residues. Germline CDR1 and CDR2: SGHRS and YFSETQ. The DNA for the CDR3 is TGCGCCAGCAGCTTGGCCACCGGGACACAGAACACCGGGGAGCTGTTTTTT. This gives the protein CASSLATGTQNTGELFF.

The chain combines TRBV29-1 with TRBJ2-1; 10 bases align to TRBD2. The germline V gene encodes CDR1 SQVTM and CDR2 ANQGSEA. V lost 7 bases and J lost 5; bases outside the gene matches: 8. The CDR3 spans 14 residues. The DNA for the CDR3 is TGCAGCGCCACCCTAGCGGGAGTAGACAATGAGCAGTTCTTC. Amino acid sequence: CSATLAGVDNEQFF.

This chain links TRBV7-2 with TRBJ1-1, with no clear D. The V end lost 5 bases, the J end lost 10 bases, and 17 bases lay between the germline ends. CDR1 is SGHTA and CDR2 is FQGNSA in the germline V gene. The CDR3 is 13 amino acids. As DNA, the CDR3 is TGTGCCAGCAGCCCCCGACCCCCATGGGGAGCTTTCTTT. This codes for CASSPRPPWGAFF.

The chain couples TRBV24-1 to TRBJ2-1, with 13 bases matching TRBD2. After removal of 4 bases from V and 7 bases from J, the junction contained 9 bases not matched to a gene. The CDR3 totals 17 residues. Per germline, CDR1 KGHDR and CDR2 SFDVKD. The CDR3: CATSESGTSGMGNEQFF. In nucleotides, the CDR3 is TGTGCCACCAGTGAGTCCGGGACTAGCGGGATGGGGAATGAGCAGTTCTTC.

The CDR3 sequence is CASSSQGGLSYNEQFF. Written as DNA, the CDR3 is TGTGCCAGCAGCTCACAGGGGGGACTCTCCTACAATGAGCAGTTCTTC. The chain combines TRBV7-3 with TRBJ2-1; 8 nucleotides align to TRBD1. Germline loops: CDR1 SGHTA, CDR2 FQGTGA. The CDR3 sequence is 16 residues long. J lost 0 bases, V lost 4 bases, and 5 bases had no gene match.

In this sample, this clonotype turned up a few times. This chain uses TRBV29-1 with TRBJ2-1; 7 nucleotides match TRBD1. Germline-derived CDR1 and CDR2 are SQVTM and ANQGSEA. The CDR3 contains 16 residues. The V gene end was trimmed by 1 base and the J gene end by 1 base; junction bases not matched to a gene: 7. This CDR3 reads CSVEGRRGMSYNEQFF. The CDR3, as DNA: TGCAGCGTTGAAGGCCGCAGGGGGATGTCCTACAATGAGCAGTTCTTC.

The CDR3 DNA is TGTGCCAGCAGCGTAGCTCCTAGGCAGGAGACCCAGTACTTC. Protein product: CASSVAPRQETQYF. This rearrangement joins TRBV9 to TRBJ2-5; D not certain. Germline V lookup: CDR1 SGDLS, CDR2 YYNGEE. The CDR3 covers 14 residues. V dropped 0 bases and J dropped 5 bases, with 11 bases sitting between them.

The table lists this clonotype with many counts. V is TRBV4-2 and J is TRBJ2-6; D is undetermined. The ends were cut back, 0 bases at V and 1 base at J, with 7 bases in the middle. The CDR3 totals 16 residues. Germline V gene lookup returns CDR1 LGHNA and CDR2 YNFKEQ. The CDR3: CASSQDDASGANVLTF. CDR3 coding DNA: TGTGCCAGCAGCCAAGACGACGCTTCTGGGGCCAACGTCCTGACTTTC.

The chain couples TRBV20-1 to TRBJ2-3, with 14 bases that match TRBD2. V trimming: 5 bases; J trimming: 0 bases; junction bases outside the gene matches: 4. This CDR3 is built from 16 residues. Per germline, CDR1 DFQATT and CDR2 SNEGSKA (reference sequence). The CDR3 loop reads CSAGRTSGGSTDTQYF. CDR3 DNA sequence: TGCAGTGCTGGGCGGACTAGCGGGGGGAGCACAGATACGCAGTATTTT.

In its sample, this clonotype was seen a few times. The chain links TRBV18 to TRBJ1-1; D uncertain. This CDR3 has 12 amino acids. The ends were cut back, 2 bases at V and 6 bases at J, with 7 bases in the middle. The germline gives CDR1 KGHSH, CDR2 LQKENI. The CDR3 region is CASSPGRAEAFF. In DNA, the CDR3 is TGTGCCAGCTCACCAGGCCGCGCTGAAGCTTTCTTT.

This clonotype was observed a single time. The chain has TRBV6-5 and TRBJ2-5, with 12 bases identical to TRBD2. Losses at the gene ends were 4 bases for V and 4 bases for J; bases not matched to a gene: 10. Germline V gene sequence: CDR1 MNHEY, CDR2 SVGAGI. The CDR3 has 17 residues. CDR3 in amino acids: CASSLGSSGGAGETQYF. DNA of the CDR3: TGTGCCAGCAGTTTGGGGTCTAGCGGGGGGGCCGGAGAGACCCAGTACTTC.

This clonotype turned up a few times. For the CDR3, the DNA is TGTGCCAGCAGTGAGTTCAGTGGGGCCAACGTCCTGACTTTC. This gives the protein CASSEFSGANVLTF. The chain employs TRBV6-1 and TRBJ2-6, with D hard to call. V shed 3 bases and J shed 3 bases, with 6 bases lying between them. CDR3 length equals 14 residues. The V gene's germline CDR1 is MNHNS and CDR2 SASEGT.

This clonotype was detected only a few times. The chain couples TRBV5-1 to TRBJ2-5; 9 nucleotides align to TRBD2. CDR3 size: 16 residues. V shed 2 bases, J shed 6 bases, and the junction held 11 bases outside the gene matches. Germline V CDR1 and CDR2: SGHRS, YFSETQ. The CDR3 bases are TGCGCCAGCAGCTTCGGGCGGGAGGGGACTTTGAAGACCCAGTACTTC. Translating it yields CASSFGREGTLKTQYF.

The rearrangement links TRBV5-1 to TRBJ2-5, with D perhaps matching TRBD2 (6 bases). CDR1 and CDR2 (germline): SGHRS, YFSETQ. The germline V and J ends were trimmed by 1 base and 0 bases, with 10 bases remaining between them. The CDR3 totals 15 residues. The CDR3 DNA reads TGCGCCAGCAGCTTGTCTAGCGCCGACCAAGAGACCCAGTACTTC. Amino acids: CASSLSSADQETQYF.